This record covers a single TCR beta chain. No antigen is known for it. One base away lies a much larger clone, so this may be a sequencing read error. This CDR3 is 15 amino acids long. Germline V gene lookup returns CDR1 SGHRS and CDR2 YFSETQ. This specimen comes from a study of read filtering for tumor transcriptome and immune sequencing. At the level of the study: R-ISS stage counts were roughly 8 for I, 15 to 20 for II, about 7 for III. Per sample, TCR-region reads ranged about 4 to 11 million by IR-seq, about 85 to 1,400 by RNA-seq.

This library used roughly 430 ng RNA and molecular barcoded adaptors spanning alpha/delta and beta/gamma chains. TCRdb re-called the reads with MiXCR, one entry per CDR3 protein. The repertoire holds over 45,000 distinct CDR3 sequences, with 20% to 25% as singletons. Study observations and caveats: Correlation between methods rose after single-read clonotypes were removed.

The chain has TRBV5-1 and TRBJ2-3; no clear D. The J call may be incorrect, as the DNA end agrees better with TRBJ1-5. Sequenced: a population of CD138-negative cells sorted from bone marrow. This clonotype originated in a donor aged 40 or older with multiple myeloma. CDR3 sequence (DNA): TGCGCCAGCAGCCCTAGCGGGAGGTTTCCAGATACGCAGCATTTT. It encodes CASSPSGRFPDTQHF.